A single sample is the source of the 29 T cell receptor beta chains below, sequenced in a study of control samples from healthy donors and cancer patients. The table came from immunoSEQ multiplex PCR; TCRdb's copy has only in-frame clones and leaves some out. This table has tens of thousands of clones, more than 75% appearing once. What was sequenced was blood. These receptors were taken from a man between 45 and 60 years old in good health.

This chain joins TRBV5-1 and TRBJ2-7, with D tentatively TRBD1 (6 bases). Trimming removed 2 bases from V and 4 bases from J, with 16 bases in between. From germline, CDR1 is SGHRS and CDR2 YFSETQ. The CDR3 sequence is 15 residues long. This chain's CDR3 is CASSFEGRGPYEQYF. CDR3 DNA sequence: TGCGCCAGCAGCTTTGAAGGCAGGGGCCCTTACGAGCAGTACTTC.

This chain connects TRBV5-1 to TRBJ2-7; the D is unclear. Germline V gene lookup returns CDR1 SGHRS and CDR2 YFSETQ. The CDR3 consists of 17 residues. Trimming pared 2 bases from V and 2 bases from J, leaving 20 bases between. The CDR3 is CASSLIARTDTTYEQYF. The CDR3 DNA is TGCGCCAGCAGCTTAATAGCCCGGACGGATACAACCTACGAGCAGTACTTC.

In nucleotides, the CDR3 is TGCGCCAGCAGCCAAGAGGGAGTCGGAGGGAAGGATGAGCAGTTCTTC. Protein product: CASSQEGVGGKDEQFF. This chain uses TRBV4-3 with TRBJ2-1; maybe TRBD2 (6 bases). V shed 0 bases and J shed 8 bases, with 17 bases lying between them. Looked up from germline, CDR1 is LGHNA and CDR2 is YSLEER. The CDR3 is 16 residues long.

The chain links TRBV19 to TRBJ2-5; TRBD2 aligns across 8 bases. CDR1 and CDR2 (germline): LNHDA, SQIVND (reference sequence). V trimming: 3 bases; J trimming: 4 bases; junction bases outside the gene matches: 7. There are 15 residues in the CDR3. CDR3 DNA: TGTGCCAGTAGTATCTCCAGCGGGAGACGAGAGACCCAGTACTTC. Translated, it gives CASSISSGRRETQYF.

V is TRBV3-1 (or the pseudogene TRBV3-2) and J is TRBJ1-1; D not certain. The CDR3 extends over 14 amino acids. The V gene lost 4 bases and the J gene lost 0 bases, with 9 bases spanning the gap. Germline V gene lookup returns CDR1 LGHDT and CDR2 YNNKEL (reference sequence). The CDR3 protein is CASSPELLNTEAFF. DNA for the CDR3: TGTGCCAGCAGCCCTGAGCTTCTGAACACTGAAGCTTTCTTT.

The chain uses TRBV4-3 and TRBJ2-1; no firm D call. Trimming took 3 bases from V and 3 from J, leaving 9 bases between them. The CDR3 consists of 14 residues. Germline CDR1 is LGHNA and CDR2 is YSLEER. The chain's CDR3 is CASSQEDHYNEQFF. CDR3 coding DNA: TGCGCCAGCAGCCAGGAAGACCACTACAATGAGCAGTTCTTC.

In DNA, the CDR3 is TGTGCCAGCAGCTTGAACACCGGGGAGCTGTTTTTT. It specifies CASSLNTGELFF. This chain uses TRBV5-4 with TRBJ2-2; D call uncertain. CDR3 length: 12 amino acids. In germline, CDR1 is SGHNT, CDR2 YYREEE (reference sequence). Trimming shortened V by 1 base and J by 2 bases, and 0 bases separated the two germline ends.

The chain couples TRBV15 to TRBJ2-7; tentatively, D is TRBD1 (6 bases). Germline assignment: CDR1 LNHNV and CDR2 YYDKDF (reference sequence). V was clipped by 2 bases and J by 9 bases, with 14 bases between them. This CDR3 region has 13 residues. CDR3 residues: CATSRIQGAGQYF. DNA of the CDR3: TGTGCCACCAGCAGAATACAGGGCGCGGGGCAGTACTTC.

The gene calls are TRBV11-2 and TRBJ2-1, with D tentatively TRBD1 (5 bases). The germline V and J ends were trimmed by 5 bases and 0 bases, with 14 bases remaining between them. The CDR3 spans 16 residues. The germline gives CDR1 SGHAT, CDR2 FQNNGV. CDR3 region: CASSPRGDSSYNEQFF. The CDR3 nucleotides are TGTGCCAGCAGCCCTAGAGGAGACAGCTCCTACAATGAGCAGTTCTTC.

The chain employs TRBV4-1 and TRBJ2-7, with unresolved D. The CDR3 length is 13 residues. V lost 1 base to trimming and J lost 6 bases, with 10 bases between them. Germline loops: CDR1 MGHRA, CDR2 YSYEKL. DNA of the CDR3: TGCGCCAGCAGCCAAGCTCGCTTTACCGAGCAGTACTTC. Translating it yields CASSQARFTEQYF.

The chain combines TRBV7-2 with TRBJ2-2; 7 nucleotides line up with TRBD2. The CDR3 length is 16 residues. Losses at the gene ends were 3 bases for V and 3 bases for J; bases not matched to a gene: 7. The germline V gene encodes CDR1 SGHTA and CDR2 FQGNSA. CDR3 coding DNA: TGTGCCAGCAGCTTTTTTAGCGGGTCCTACACCGGGGAGCTGTTTTTT. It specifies CASSFFSGSYTGELFF. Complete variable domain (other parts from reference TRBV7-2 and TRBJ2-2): GAGVSQSPSNKVTEKGKDVELRCDPISGHTALYWYRQSLGQGLEFLIYFQGNSAPDKSGLPSDRFSAERTGGSVSTLTIQRTQQEDSAVYLCASSFFSGSYTGELFFGEGSRLTVL.

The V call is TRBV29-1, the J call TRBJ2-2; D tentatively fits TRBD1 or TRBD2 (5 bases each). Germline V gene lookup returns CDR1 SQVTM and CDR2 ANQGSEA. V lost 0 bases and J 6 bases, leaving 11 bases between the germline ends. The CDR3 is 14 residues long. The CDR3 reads CSVEDGTASGELFF. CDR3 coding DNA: TGCAGCGTTGAAGACGGGACCGCCTCCGGGGAGCTGTTTTTT.

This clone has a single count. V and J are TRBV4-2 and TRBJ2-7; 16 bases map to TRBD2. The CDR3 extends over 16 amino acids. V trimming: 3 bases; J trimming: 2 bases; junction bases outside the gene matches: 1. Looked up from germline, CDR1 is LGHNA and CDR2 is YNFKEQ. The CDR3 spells CASSQGLAGGAYEQYF. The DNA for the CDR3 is TGTGCCAGCAGCCAGGGACTAGCGGGGGGGGCCTACGAGCAGTACTTC.

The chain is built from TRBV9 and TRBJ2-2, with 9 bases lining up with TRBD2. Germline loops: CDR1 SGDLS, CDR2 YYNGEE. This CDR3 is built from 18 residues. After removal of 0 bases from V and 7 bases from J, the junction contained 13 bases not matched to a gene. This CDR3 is CASSVVIGGRASGGELFF. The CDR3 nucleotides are TGTGCCAGCAGCGTAGTCATCGGCGGGAGGGCCTCTGGCGGGGAGCTGTTTTTT.

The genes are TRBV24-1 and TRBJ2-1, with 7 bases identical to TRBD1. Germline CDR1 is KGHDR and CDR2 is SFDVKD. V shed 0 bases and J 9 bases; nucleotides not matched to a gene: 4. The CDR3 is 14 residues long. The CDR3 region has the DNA TGTGCCACCAGTGATTTGAGGGGGCAGGCTGAGCAGTTCTTC. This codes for CATSDLRGQAEQFF.

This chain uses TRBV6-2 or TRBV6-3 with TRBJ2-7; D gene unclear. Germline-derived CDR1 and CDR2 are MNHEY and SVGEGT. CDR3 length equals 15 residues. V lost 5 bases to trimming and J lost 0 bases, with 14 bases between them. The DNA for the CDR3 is TGTGCCAGCAGTCCCGCCAGGACGAACTCCTACGAGCAGTACTTC. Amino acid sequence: CASSPARTNSYEQYF.

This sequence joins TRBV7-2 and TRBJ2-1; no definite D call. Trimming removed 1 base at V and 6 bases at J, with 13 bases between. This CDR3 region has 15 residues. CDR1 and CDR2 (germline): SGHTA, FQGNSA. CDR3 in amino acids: CASSLDFWPLNEQFF. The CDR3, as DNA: TGTGCCAGCAGCTTAGATTTCTGGCCCCTCAATGAGCAGTTCTTC. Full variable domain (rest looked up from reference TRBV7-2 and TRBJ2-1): GAGVSQSPSNKVTEKGKDVELRCDPISGHTALYWYRQSLGQGLEFLIYFQGNSAPDKSGLPSDRFSAERTGGSVSTLTIQRTQQEDSAVYLCASSLDFWPLNEQFFGPGTRLTVL.

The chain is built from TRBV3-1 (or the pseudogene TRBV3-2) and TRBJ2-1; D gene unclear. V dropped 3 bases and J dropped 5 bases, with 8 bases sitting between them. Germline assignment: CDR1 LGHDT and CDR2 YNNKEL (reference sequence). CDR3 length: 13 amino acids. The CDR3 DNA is TGTGCCAGCAGCCACCTTCTTCACAATGAGCAGTTCTTC. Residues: CASSHLLHNEQFF.

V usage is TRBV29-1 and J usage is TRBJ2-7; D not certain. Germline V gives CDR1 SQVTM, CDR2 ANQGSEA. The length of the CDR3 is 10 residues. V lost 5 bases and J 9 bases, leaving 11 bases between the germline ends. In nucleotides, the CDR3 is TGCAGCGTTTCGGACGGACCGCAGTACTTC. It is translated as CSVSDGPQYF.

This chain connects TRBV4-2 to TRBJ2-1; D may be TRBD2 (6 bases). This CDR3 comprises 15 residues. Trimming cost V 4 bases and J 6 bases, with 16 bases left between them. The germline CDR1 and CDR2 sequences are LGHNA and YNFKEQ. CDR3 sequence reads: CASSPRGVAANEQFF. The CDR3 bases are TGTGCCAGCAGCCCCCGAGGTGTAGCGGCCAATGAGCAGTTCTTC.

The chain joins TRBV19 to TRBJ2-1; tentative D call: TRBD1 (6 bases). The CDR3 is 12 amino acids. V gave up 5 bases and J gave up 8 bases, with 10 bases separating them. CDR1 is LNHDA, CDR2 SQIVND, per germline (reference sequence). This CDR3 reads CASSVQGDEQFF. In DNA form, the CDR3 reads TGTGCCAGTAGTGTACAGGGCGATGAGCAGTTCTTC.

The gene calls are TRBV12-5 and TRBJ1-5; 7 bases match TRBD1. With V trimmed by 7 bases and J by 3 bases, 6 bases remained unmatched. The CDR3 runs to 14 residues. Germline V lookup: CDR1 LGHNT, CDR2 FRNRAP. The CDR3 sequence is CASALGQPNQPQHF. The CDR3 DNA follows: TGTGCTAGTGCTCTGGGACAGCCCAATCAGCCCCAGCATTTT.

The CDR3 region is CASSSGTGSKQYF. In DNA form, the CDR3 reads TGTGCCAGCAGTTCTGGGACAGGGTCGAAACAGTACTTC. V and J are TRBV6-5 and TRBJ2-7; 9 positions match TRBD1. CDR3 length equals 13 residues. Germline CDR1 MNHEY, CDR2 SVGAGI. J gave up 10 bases and V 4 bases, and 8 bases lay outside the gene matches.

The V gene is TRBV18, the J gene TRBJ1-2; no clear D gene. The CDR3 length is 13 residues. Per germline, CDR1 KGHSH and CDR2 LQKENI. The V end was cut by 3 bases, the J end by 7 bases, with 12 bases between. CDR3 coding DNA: TGTGCCAGCTCACCCCTGGGAGGAGTTGGCTACACCTTC. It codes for CASSPLGGVGYTF.

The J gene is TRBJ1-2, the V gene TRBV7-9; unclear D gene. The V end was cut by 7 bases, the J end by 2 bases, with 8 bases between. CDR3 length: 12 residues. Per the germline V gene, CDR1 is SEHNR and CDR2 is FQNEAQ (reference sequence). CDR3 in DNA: TGTGCCAGCACCCCCGAGAACTATGGCTACACCTTC. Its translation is CASTPENYGYTF.

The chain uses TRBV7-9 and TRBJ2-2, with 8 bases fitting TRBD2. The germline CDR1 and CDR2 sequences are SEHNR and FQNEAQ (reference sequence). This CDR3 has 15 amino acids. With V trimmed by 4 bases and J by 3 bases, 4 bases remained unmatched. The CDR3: CASSSQREHTGELFF. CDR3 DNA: TGTGCCAGCAGCTCACAGCGGGAGCACACCGGGGAGCTGTTTTTT. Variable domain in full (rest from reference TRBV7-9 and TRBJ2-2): DTGVSQNPRHKITKRGQNVTFRCDPISEHNRLYWYRQTLGQGPEFLTYFQNEAQLEKSRLLSDRFSAERPKGSFSTLEIQRTEQGDSAMYLCASSSQREHTGELFFGEGSRLTVL.

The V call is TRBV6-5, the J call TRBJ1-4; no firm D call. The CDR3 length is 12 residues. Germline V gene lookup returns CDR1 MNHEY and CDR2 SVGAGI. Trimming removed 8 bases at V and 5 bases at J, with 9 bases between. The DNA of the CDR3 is TGTGCCAGCGGGAGGTCAAATGAAAAACTGTTTTTT. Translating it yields CASGRSNEKLFF.

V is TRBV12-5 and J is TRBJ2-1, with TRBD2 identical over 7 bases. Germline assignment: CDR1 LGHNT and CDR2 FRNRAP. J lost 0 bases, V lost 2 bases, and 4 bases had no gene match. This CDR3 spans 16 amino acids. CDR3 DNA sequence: TGTGCTAGTGGTTTGTTACTAGCGTCCTCCTACAATGAGCAGTTCTTC. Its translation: CASGLLLASSYNEQFF.

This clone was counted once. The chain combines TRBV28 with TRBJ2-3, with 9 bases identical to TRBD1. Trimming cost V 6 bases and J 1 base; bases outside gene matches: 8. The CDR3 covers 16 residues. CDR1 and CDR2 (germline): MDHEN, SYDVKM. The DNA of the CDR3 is TGTGCCAGCAGACCCCCTAACAGGGGGCGCACAGATACGCAGTATTTT. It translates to CASRPPNRGRTDTQYF.